Below, 4 T cell receptor beta chains from the same sample are listed, as sequenced in a study of beta chain features in type 1 diabetes. Of the isolated RNA, all was reverse transcribed, and so the sequenced material was expressed TCRB transcripts. Some clones are missing from TCRdb's copy, which holds only in-frame ones; the method was immunoSEQ multiplex PCR. The sample holds roughly 500,000 clones, 30% seen once. Sequenced input: naive CD4+ T cells from blood. Receptors originate from a man aged 18 to 35 in good health.

This clone has just a few counts. V usage is TRBV20-1 and J usage is TRBJ2-7, with D unresolved. Germline values: CDR1 DFQATT, CDR2 SNEGSKA (reference sequence). The CDR3 is 11 amino acids. V was pared by 4 bases and J by 2 bases, with 6 bases between. The DNA for the CDR3 is TGCAGTGCTAAACCGACCTACGAGCAGTACTTC. Protein: CSAKPTYEQYF.

This chain uses TRBV29-1 with TRBJ1-2; 7 nucleotides match TRBD1. J gave up 4 bases and V 6 bases, and 8 bases lay outside the gene matches. The CDR3 loop spans 13 amino acids. The germline gives CDR1 SQVTM, CDR2 ANQGSEA. The CDR3 nucleotides are TGCAGCGTGCAGGGGGACGGTCCCTATGGCTACACCTTC. Protein sequence: CSVQGDGPYGYTF.

The chain combines TRBV12-5 with TRBJ1-1; D might be TRBD1 (6 bases). Germline CDR1 LGHNT, CDR2 FRNRAP. Trimming took off 6 bases at V and 2 bases at J, with 16 bases between the two ends. The CDR3 spans 15 residues. DNA of the CDR3: TGTGCTAGTGGGGGACTCGGGACAATCAACACTGAAGCTTTCTTT. This encodes CASGGLGTINTEAFF.

The V gene is TRBV25-1, the J gene TRBJ2-7; D remains unclear. The V and J ends lost 5 bases and 0 bases respectively, with 11 bases between them. Per the germline V gene, CDR1 is MGHDK and CDR2 is SYGVNS. This CDR3 region has 14 residues. CDR3 coding DNA: TGTGCCAGCAGTCGCCACGAGAGCTCCTACGAGCAGTACTTC. This gives the protein CASSRHESSYEQYF.